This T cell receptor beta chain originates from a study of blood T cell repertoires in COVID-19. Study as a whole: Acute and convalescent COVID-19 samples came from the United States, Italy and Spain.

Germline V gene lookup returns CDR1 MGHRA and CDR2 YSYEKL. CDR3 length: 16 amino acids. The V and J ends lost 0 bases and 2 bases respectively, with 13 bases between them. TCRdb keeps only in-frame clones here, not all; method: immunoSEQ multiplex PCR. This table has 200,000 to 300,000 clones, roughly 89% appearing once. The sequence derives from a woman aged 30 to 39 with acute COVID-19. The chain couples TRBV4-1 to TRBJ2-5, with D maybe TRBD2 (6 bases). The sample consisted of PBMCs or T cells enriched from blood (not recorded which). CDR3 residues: CASSQDWGERQETQYF. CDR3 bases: TGCGCCAGCAGCCAAGATTGGGGGGAACGGCAAGAGACCCAGTACTTC.